The clone carrying this T cell receptor beta chain was found many times. Its cognate antigen is unknown. This sample was taken from a study of T cells in Graves' hyperthyroidism and ophthalmopathy. General study points: Ophthalmopathy stood apart from stable hyperthyroidism in a 13 V-J model.

The CDR3 loop spans 14 amino acids. CDR1 LNHDA and CDR2 SQIVND come from the germline V gene (reference sequence). V was shortened by 6 bases and J by 0 bases, with 8 bases between the two germline ends. Each person with ophthalmopathy scored at least 3 on the Clinical Activity Score, reached NOSPECS grade 4 or higher, and had been ill under 3 months. PBMCs came from 9 to 10 ml fresh peripheral blood. TCR beta CDR3 regions were amplified from RNA. With the HTBI primer set, the TCR CDR3 went through a first round of RT-PCR. One entry per CDR3 protein, called by TCRdb with MiXCR from the multiplex PCR reads. This table has approximately 330,000 distinct CDR3 sequences, about 13% appearing once.

This chain connects TRBV19 to TRBJ2-2, with D perhaps matching TRBD1 (5 bases). This receptor was identified in a woman in her thirties or forties with Graves' ophthalmopathy. Input material: blood. CDR3 protein: CASRRQSNTGELFF. DNA for the CDR3: TGTGCCAGTAGACGACAGTCGAACACCGGGGAGCTGTTTTTT.